The 5 T cell receptor beta chains below were found in one sample sequenced in a study of cytomegalovirus exposure and HLA in healthy donors. Use of 60 Vbeta and 13 Jbeta primers characterized the PCR. Profiled with immunoSEQ multiplex PCR; TCRdb holds only in-frame clones, not every one. The sample contains about 160,000 clones, around three quarters of which appear only once. Sequenced material: PBMCs. The receptors derive from a woman between 35 and 50 years old in good health and CMV-seronegative.

V usage is TRBV5-1 and J usage is TRBJ2-3; 10 bases are a match to TRBD2. CDR1 and CDR2 from the germline V gene are SGHRS and YFSETQ. V lost 4 bases and J lost 5; bases outside the gene matches: 7. The CDR3 spans 15 residues. CDR3 DNA: TGCGCCAGCAGCCCATCAGCGGGAGGGATAGATACGCAGTATTTT. It is translated as CASSPSAGGIDTQYF.

This clone was counted between two and nine times. The V call is TRBV19, the J call TRBJ2-6; tentative D call: TRBD2 (5 bases). Germline V gene data show CDR1 as LNHDA and CDR2 as SQIVND (reference sequence). This CDR3 is built from 15 residues. V was pared by 6 bases and J by 3 bases, with 12 bases between. CDR3 in DNA: TGTGCCAGTAGCCCGACTATGGGTGGGGCCAACGTCCTGACTTTC. Protein sequence: CASSPTMGGANVLTF.

The genes are TRBV6-6 and TRBJ1-1; D unresolved. V lost 2 bases, J lost 10 bases, and 11 bases lay in between. Germline assignment: CDR1 MNHNY and CDR2 SVGAGI (reference sequence). CDR3 length equals 12 residues. Here the CDR3 reads CASSYGGIGAFF. CDR3 in DNA: TGTGCCAGCAGTTACGGAGGAATTGGAGCTTTCTTT.

This clone was observed a handful of times. V usage is TRBV15 and J usage is TRBJ2-1; tentatively, D is TRBD2 (5 bases). CDR1 and CDR2 from the germline V gene are LNHNV and YYDKDF (reference sequence). The V end lost 1 base, the J end lost 14 bases, and 15 bases lay between the germline ends. This CDR3 comprises 13 residues. The CDR3 here is CATSRGSGQLEFF. CDR3 sequence (DNA): TGTGCCACCAGCAGAGGTAGTGGTCAACTAGAGTTCTTC.

This clone was recorded once. The CDR3, as DNA: TGTGCCAGCAGTTCCCCAGACACCCTAGCCAAAAACATTCAGTACTTC. Its translation is CASSSPDTLAKNIQYF. The V gene is TRBV6-5, the J gene TRBJ2-4; no definite D call. From germline, CDR1 is MNHEY and CDR2 SVGAGI. V was clipped by 4 bases and J by 0 bases, with 13 bases between them. The CDR3 spans 16 residues.